This T cell receptor (beta chain) was identified during a study of memory CD4+ T cells and cytomegalovirus serostatus (dated by TCRdb to between 2019 and 2020). About the full investigation: A total of about 33 healthy Belgian adults, of whom 9 were CMV seropositive and roughly 24 were CMV seronegative, were included in the cohort. The study sequenced CD4+ memory TCRbeta repertoires of a Belgian cohort with known cytomegalovirus serostatus to replicate a published TCR-based CMV serostatus classifier.

The Quick-DNA Microprep Kit was used to extract genomic DNA from the sorted cells. Amplification of TCRbeta DNA was done with the immunoSEQ hsTCRbeta kit, following the protocol from the manufacturer. An Illumina MiSeq instrument was used to sequence the TCRbeta libraries. The original pipeline was this. Following removal of out-of-frame sequences, approximately 2.1 million distinct TCRbeta sequences were retained, with an average of around 70,000 per individual. Two values were used to score each individual: the count of 150 to 200 previously reported CMV-associated TCRbeta sequences and the total count of productive distinct TCRbeta sequences. A beta-binomial model was reimplemented in Python, and random forests from scikit-learn, run with default parameters, were trained on data from the US cohort. On the Belgian cohort, classifier performance was reported as the median AUC, along with percentile confidence intervals, across 10,000 bootstrap iterations. Held by TCRdb, this immuneACCESS table contains in-frame sequences only and omits some clones. Under half of the omission traces to an unresolved V gene where checked; the cause of the rest is unknown. V and J calls and clone size come straight from that table; D and trimming were deduced from the DNA. The sample table lists about 67,000 clones, 76% of them with a count of one. Together, the top ten hold 4% to 5% of the sample.

Trimming at the junction amounts to 2 bases on V and 2 bases on J, and the germline ends lie 3 bases apart. From cysteine to phenylalanine, the CDR3 is 12 amino acids long. Only the CDR3 region is kept as DNA, spanning 36 bases read in frame from base 1. Per the germline V gene, SGDLS is the CDR1 and YYNGEE is the CDR2. Single viable CD3+CD4+CD8-CD45RO+ cells were sorted as memory CD4+ T cells on a FACSAria II. CMV serostatus was determined using a Roche Elecsys assay that detects serum IgG against CMV pp150, pp28, p38 and p52. After the samples were thawed, total CD4+ T cells were enriched through positive selection using CD4 magnetic microbeads. Samples originated from another study that specifically interrogated the CD4+ T cell memory repertoire. Peripheral blood mononuclear cells were isolated and cryopreserved according to standard operating procedures, and serum was kept at -80 degrees C. The staining used CD3-PerCP (BW264/56), CD4-APC (RPA-T4), CD45RO-PE (UCHT1) and CD8-Pacific Orange (3B5) antibodies, and Sytox blue was used to exclude non-viable cells.

What the study reported, not specific to this receptor: Among the 150 or so previously reported CMV-associated TCRbeta sequences, some 70 showed up in the CD4+ memory repertoires, with each one found in between one and five individuals. The results were read as suggesting that the CMV-associated TCR signature is, for the most part, present in the CD4+ memory repertoire. On the Belgian cohort, the classifier built on the original framework reached a median bootstrapped AUC of 0.95, with a 95% CI of 0.76-1.00. For CMV serostatus prediction, a median bootstrapped AUC of about 0.96 was reached with the original framework, and a median bootstrapped AUC of approximately 0.9 was reached with a US-trained random forest. Only CD4+CD45RO+ memory cells were sequenced, in contrast to the original study, which included naive and memory CD4+ and CD8+ populations.

A few counts support this clone. Its antigen is currently not known. Base qualities are not at hand, and no much larger clone is one base apart. Sequenced material: memory CD4+ T cells from blood. The source of this sequence is an adult in good health and CMV-seropositive. The receptor chain draws on TRBV9 and TRBJ2-3, with no reliable assignment of the D segment. CDR3 protein: CASSVSTDTQYF. The sequence in DNA is TGTGCCAGCAGCGTTTCCACAGATACGCAGTATTTT.